The 21 T cell receptor beta chains listed next were all sequenced from one sample in a study of control samples from healthy donors and cancer patients. TCRdb's copy holds only in-frame clones and misses some; the assay was immunoSEQ multiplex PCR. The sample lists roughly 41,000 clones, roughly 94% occurring once. The specimen was blood. The receptor set was obtained from a man between 60 and 70 years old in good health.

The rearrangement links TRBV6-4 to TRBJ1-2; unclear D gene. The V end was cut by 6 bases, the J end by 2 bases, with 16 bases between. This CDR3 contains 15 residues. CDR1 and CDR2 from the germline V gene are MRHNA and SNTAGT. CDR3 in DNA: TGTGCCAGCAGAGCCTCCGTGGGCTTAAACTATGGCTACACCTTC. Its translation is CASRASVGLNYGYTF.

The chain uses TRBV13 and TRBJ2-1; 8 bases fit TRBD2. The CDR3 covers 14 residues. Germline-derived CDR1 and CDR2 are PRHDT and FYEKMQ (reference sequence). After removal of 6 bases from V and 5 bases from J, the junction contained 6 bases not matched to a gene. The CDR3, as DNA: TGTGCCAGCAGGAGCGGGAGCAAGAACAATGAGCAGTTCTTC. Its protein is CASRSGSKNNEQFF.

The chain combines TRBV27 with TRBJ2-3; 10 nucleotides agree with TRBD2. Germline CDR1 and CDR2: MNHEY and SMNVEV (reference sequence). The CDR3 is made up of 16 amino acids. V trimming: 1 base; J trimming: 3 bases; junction bases outside the gene matches: 4. The CDR3 bases are TGTGCCAGCAGTTTATTCCCAGCGGGAGGGACAGATACGCAGTATTTT. Encoded protein: CASSLFPAGGTDTQYF.

The chain carries TRBV7-2 and TRBJ2-2; D is unresolved. CDR3 length equals 15 residues. From germline, CDR1 is SGHTA and CDR2 FQGNSA. Trimming removed 0 bases at V and 6 bases at J, with 11 bases between. CDR3 loop: CASSLAGSPAGELFF. The CDR3 nucleotides are TGTGCCAGCAGCTTAGCGGGGTCCCCGGCCGGGGAGCTGTTTTTT.

This rearrangement joins TRBV24-1 to TRBJ2-3; D gene uncertain. Trimming took 2 bases from V and 0 from J, leaving 5 bases between them. Per the germline V gene, CDR1 is KGHDR and CDR2 is SFDVKD. The CDR3 contains 14 residues. Here the CDR3 reads CATSDSPSTDTQYF. DNA of the CDR3: TGTGCCACCAGTGATTCCCCTAGCACAGATACGCAGTATTTT.

J is TRBJ2-2 and V is TRBV6-6; D call uncertain. The ends were cut back, 1 base at V and 3 bases at J, with 6 bases in the middle. The CDR3 has 14 amino acids. Germline-derived CDR1 and CDR2 are MNHNY and SVGAGI (reference sequence). The CDR3 reads CASSYFGYTGELFF. The DNA of the CDR3 is TGTGCCAGCAGTTACTTTGGATACACCGGGGAGCTGTTTTTT.

The rearrangement links TRBV19 to TRBJ2-7, with 12 bases fitting TRBD2. The CDR3 length is 14 residues. Per the germline V gene, CDR1 is LNHDA and CDR2 is SQIVND (reference sequence). Trimming took 5 bases from V and 3 from J; bases not matched to a gene: 2. CDR3 in amino acids: CASSVLAGGYEQYF. CDR3 DNA sequence: TGTGCCAGTAGTGTACTAGCGGGAGGCTACGAGCAGTACTTC.

This clone was counted between two and nine times. The chain uses TRBV27 and TRBJ2-7; D remains ambiguous. Germline V gives CDR1 MNHEY, CDR2 SMNVEV (reference sequence). This CDR3 region has 15 residues. Trimming removed 3 bases at V and 6 bases at J, with 18 bases between. The CDR3 bases are TGTGCCAGCAGTTTCCTCGCGGAAGGGTCTGGCGAGCAGTACTTC. Residues: CASSFLAEGSGEQYF.

A single count supports this clone. This chain uses TRBV29-1 with TRBJ2-7; possibly TRBD2 for D (5 bases). The V and J ends lost 1 base and 0 bases respectively, with 13 bases between them. From germline, CDR1 is SQVTM and CDR2 ANQGSEA. This CDR3 contains 15 residues. The CDR3 is CSVEGSSDLSYEQYF. As DNA, the CDR3 is TGCAGCGTTGAAGGTAGTAGCGATCTCTCCTACGAGCAGTACTTC.

The J gene is TRBJ1-4, the V gene TRBV10-3; 8 bases match TRBD1. V shed 3 bases and J 5 bases; nucleotides not matched to a gene: 5. The CDR3 sequence is 15 residues long. Per germline, CDR1 ENHRY and CDR2 SYGVKD. CDR3 sequence reads: CAISDGTGKNEKLFF. The CDR3 DNA reads as TGTGCCATCAGTGATGGGACAGGCAAAAATGAAAAACTGTTTTTT.

This clone was seen only a few times. This rearrangement joins TRBV19 to TRBJ1-1; D gene unclear. V was shortened by 4 bases and J by 1 base, with 16 bases between the two germline ends. The CDR3 has 16 residues. Germline-derived CDR1 and CDR2 are LNHDA and SQIVND (reference sequence). The CDR3 DNA is TGTGCCAGTAGTAAAGGATTTGGGGAAACGAACACTGAAGCTTTCTTT. Translation: CASSKGFGETNTEAFF.

The rearrangement joins TRBV5-1 to TRBJ2-5, with D uncertain. This CDR3 spans 13 amino acids. CDR1 and CDR2 (germline): SGHRS, YFSETQ. V lost 1 base and J 2 bases, leaving 6 bases between the germline ends. This CDR3 reads CASSLRPQETQYF. CDR3 nucleotide sequence: TGCGCCAGCAGCTTGAGGCCACAAGAGACCCAGTACTTC.

The rearrangement uses TRBV7-3 and TRBJ1-6; D remains ambiguous. From germline, CDR1 is SGHTA and CDR2 FQGTGA. The CDR3 is 12 amino acids. V was shortened by 1 base and J by 8 bases, with 3 bases between the two germline ends. For the CDR3, the DNA is TGTGCCAGCAGCTTAAAAGATTCACCCCTCCACTTT. This codes for CASSLKDSPLHF.

The J gene is TRBJ1-1, the V gene TRBV18, with D uncertain. Germline V lookup: CDR1 KGHSH, CDR2 LQKENI. This CDR3 comprises 16 residues. The germline V and J ends were trimmed by 0 bases and 1 base, with 12 bases remaining between them. The CDR3 sequence is CASSPPAGSGNTEAFF. CDR3 nucleotide sequence: TGTGCCAGCTCACCACCGGCTGGCAGTGGGAACACTGAAGCTTTCTTT.

The chain is built from TRBV30 and TRBJ1-3; TRBD1 agrees at 7 bases. The germline V gene has CDR1 GTSNPN and CDR2 SVGIG (reference sequence). Germline trimming cut 4 bases from V and 7 bases from J; bases unmatched to any gene: 10. This CDR3 region has 14 residues. As DNA, the CDR3 is TGTGCCTGGACCGACCAGGGGGTAGTCAACACCATATATTTT. Its protein is CAWTDQGVVNTIYF.

The chain carries TRBV29-1 and TRBJ2-2; tentatively, D is TRBD1 (6 bases). CDR1 SQVTM and CDR2 ANQGSEA come from the germline V gene. Trimming took off 4 bases at V and 1 base at J, with 13 bases between the two ends. This CDR3 comprises 15 residues. CDR3 DNA: TGCAGCGTTGTGGTCCAGGGGTGGAACACCGGGGAGCTGTTTTTT. As protein: CSVVVQGWNTGELFF.

The V and J genes are TRBV9 and TRBJ2-2; TRBD2 aligns across 8 bases. CDR1 and CDR2 from the germline V gene are SGDLS and YYNGEE. There are 16 residues in the CDR3. With 0 bases clipped from V and 4 bases from J, the junction kept 5 bases outside the gene matches. The CDR3: CASSVVAGPITGELFF. The CDR3 DNA follows: TGTGCCAGCAGCGTAGTAGCGGGACCTATCACCGGGGAGCTGTTTTTT.

The chain joins TRBV28 to TRBJ1-2; D ambiguous. The CDR3 spans 13 residues. The germline V gene has CDR1 MDHEN and CDR2 SYDVKM. Trimming pared 5 bases from V and 4 bases from J, leaving 11 bases between. As DNA, the CDR3 is TGTGCCAGCAGTCTCCCGTTTGTCTATGGCTACACCTTC. Protein: CASSLPFVYGYTF.

The V call is TRBV30, the J call TRBJ2-1; D possibly uses TRBD1 or TRBD2 (5 bases each). The CDR3 has 11 residues. Trimming shortened V by 0 bases and J by 15 bases, and 12 bases separated the two germline ends. Germline assignment: CDR1 GTSNPN and CDR2 SVGIG (reference sequence). CDR3 coding DNA: TGTGCCTGGAGTGTATCGGGACCGACGTTCTTC. Translated, it gives CAWSVSGPTFF. Filled out from reference TRBV30 and TRBJ2-1, the complete variable domain reads SQTIHQWPATLVQPVGSPLSLECTVEGTSNPNLYWYRQAAGRGLQLLFYSVGIGQISSEVPQNLSASRPQDRQFILSSKKLLLSDSGFYLCAWSVSGPTFFGPGTRLTVL.

This CDR3 reads CASSVGHDSYNEQFF. The CDR3 bases are TGTGCCAGCAGCGTAGGACATGACTCCTACAATGAGCAGTTCTTC. This chain joins TRBV9 and TRBJ2-1; D gene uncertain. The CDR3 runs 15 residues. V lost 0 bases to trimming and J lost 0 bases, with 7 bases between them. The germline gives CDR1 SGDLS, CDR2 YYNGEE.

The chain links TRBV19 to TRBJ1-6, with 7 bases lining up with TRBD1. This CDR3 comprises 15 residues. V was pared by 0 bases and J by 14 bases, with 10 bases of the junction left unmatched. Germline lookup yields CDR1 LNHDA and CDR2 SQIVND (reference sequence). The CDR3 is CASSIDGTAGPALHF. CDR3 DNA sequence: TGTGCCAGTAGTATAGATGGGACAGCCGGACCGGCCCTCCACTTT.